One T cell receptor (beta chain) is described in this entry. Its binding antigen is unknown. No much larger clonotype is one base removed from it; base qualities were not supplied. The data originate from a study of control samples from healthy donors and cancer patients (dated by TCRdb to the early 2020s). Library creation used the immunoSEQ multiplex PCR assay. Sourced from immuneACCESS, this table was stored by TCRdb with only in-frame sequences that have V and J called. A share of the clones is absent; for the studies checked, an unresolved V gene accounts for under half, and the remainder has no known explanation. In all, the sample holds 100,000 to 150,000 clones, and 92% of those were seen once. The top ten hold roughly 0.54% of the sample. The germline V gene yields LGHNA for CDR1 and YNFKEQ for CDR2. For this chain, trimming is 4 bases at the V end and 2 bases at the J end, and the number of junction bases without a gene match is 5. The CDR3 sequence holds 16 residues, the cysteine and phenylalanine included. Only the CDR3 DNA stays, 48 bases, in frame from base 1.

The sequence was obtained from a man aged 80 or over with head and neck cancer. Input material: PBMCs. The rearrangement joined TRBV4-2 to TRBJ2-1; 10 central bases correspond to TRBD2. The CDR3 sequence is CASSLSAGGTYNEQFF. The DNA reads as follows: TGTGCCAGCAGCCTGTCAGCGGGGGGGACCTACAATGAGCAGTTCTTC.